Listed below are T cell receptor beta chains from one sample, sequenced in a study of Ad26.COV2.S vaccination and SARS-CoV-2 variants. Assay: immunoSEQ multiplex PCR; the TCRdb copy retains only in-frame clones and omits some. The table lists around 450,000 clones, roughly 90% of them singletons. Sequences were derived from peripheral blood, sampled in a trial of Ad26.COV2.S vaccine versus placebo. These receptors were taken from a person between 18 and 65 years old who received the Ad26.COV2.S COVID-19 vaccine or a placebo. The CDR3 runs from the conserved cysteine through the conserved F or W. The order of the fields is clone size, D gene, J gene, V gene, CDR3 DNA, CDR3 protein. A D gene is named only where the DNA matches it firmly. Clone size is shown for a subset of rows, as once, few, many or a class of expanded clone.

clone_size: .; d_call: .; j_call: TRBJ1-5; v_call: TRBV28; cdr3_nt: TGTGCCAGCAGCCCCCGGATTTTACGACAGGACCTTTGGTCCCAGCATTTT; cdr3_aa: CASSPRILRQDLWSQHF
clone_size: .; d_call: .; j_call: TRBJ2-3; v_call: TRBV5-5; cdr3_nt: TGTGCCAGCAGCCCACCCCCCCTGGATACGCAGTATTTT; cdr3_aa: CASSPPPLDTQYF
clone_size: .; d_call: .; j_call: TRBJ2-5; v_call: TRBV10-3; cdr3_nt: TGTGCCATCAAAGGCGGGCCACAAGAGACCCAGTACTTC; cdr3_aa: CAIKGGPQETQYF
clone_size: .; d_call: .; j_call: TRBJ2-1; v_call: TRBV4-3; cdr3_nt: TGCGCCAGCAGCCAAGTTGCGAGCCTCGGGTTAAATGAGCAGTTCTTC; cdr3_aa: CASSQVASLGLNEQFF
clone_size: .; d_call: TRBD2; j_call: TRBJ2-5; v_call: TRBV10-1; cdr3_nt: TGCGCCAGCAGTGTGACTAGCGGGTACCAAGAGACCCAGTACTTC; cdr3_aa: CASSVTSGYQETQYF
clone_size: .; d_call: .; j_call: TRBJ1-3; v_call: TRBV15; cdr3_nt: TGTGCCACCAGCAGGGATCCTGGGACTGGAAACACCATATATTTT; cdr3_aa: CATSRDPGTGNTIYF
clone_size: once; d_call: .; j_call: TRBJ2-3; v_call: TRBV2; cdr3_nt: TGTGCCAGCAGTGATCAGGGGTTCAGCACAGATACGCAGTATTTT; cdr3_aa: CASSDQGFSTDTQYF
clone_size: .; d_call: .; j_call: TRBJ2-5; v_call: TRBV7-2; cdr3_nt: TGTGCCAGCAGCCAGGGTTTTTGGGGCCAAGAGACCCAGTACTTC; cdr3_aa: CASSQGFWGQETQYF
clone_size: .; d_call: TRBD1; j_call: TRBJ2-7; v_call: TRBV27; cdr3_nt: TGTGCCAGCAGATCACAGGGGGCGCCCCTTGGGGAGCAGTACTTC; cdr3_aa: CASRSQGAPLGEQYF
clone_size: .; d_call: .; j_call: TRBJ1-2; v_call: TRBV6-2/TRBV6-3; cdr3_nt: TGTGCCAGCAGTTCCAGGGTGAGGGGTTATGGCTACACCTTC; cdr3_aa: CASSSRVRGYGYTF
clone_size: .; d_call: .; j_call: TRBJ2-7; v_call: TRBV7-9; cdr3_nt: TGTGCCAGCAGCTTAAAGCGGGCTTCCTCCTACGAGCAGTACTTC; cdr3_aa: CASSLKRASSYEQYF
clone_size: .; d_call: TRBD2; j_call: TRBJ2-1; v_call: TRBV11-2; cdr3_nt: TGTGCCAGCAGCCCTGGGACTACGGGGCAGTTCTTC; cdr3_aa: CASSPGTTGQFF
clone_size: .; d_call: .; j_call: TRBJ1-2; v_call: TRBV7-2; cdr3_nt: TGTGCCAGCAGCTTAACGACAGAGTATGGCTACACCTTC; cdr3_aa: CASSLTTEYGYTF
clone_size: .; d_call: TRBD2; j_call: TRBJ2-1; v_call: TRBV7-9; cdr3_nt: TGTGCCAGCAGCTTAGGCCCCCGGCGGGGGGCCCGATACAATGAGCAGTTCTTC; cdr3_aa: CASSLGPRRGARYNEQFF
clone_size: .; d_call: .; j_call: TRBJ1-2; v_call: TRBV29-1; cdr3_nt: TGCAGCGTTGGGTACAGCGACTATGGCTACACCTTC; cdr3_aa: CSVGYSDYGYTF
clone_size: .; d_call: .; j_call: TRBJ2-5; v_call: TRBV6-5; cdr3_nt: TGTGCCAGCAGTTCCGCAAGGGAAGAGACCCAGTACTTC; cdr3_aa: CASSSAREETQYF
clone_size: .; d_call: .; j_call: TRBJ1-6; v_call: TRBV19; cdr3_nt: TGTGCCAGTAGTATAAAACATTTGGGAAGTTCACCCCTCCACTTT; cdr3_aa: CASSIKHLGSSPLHF
clone_size: .; d_call: .; j_call: TRBJ2-1; v_call: TRBV21-1; cdr3_nt: TGTGCCAGCAGCAAGTCGGGGACAGGCCCCCTCTTC; cdr3_aa: CASSKSGTGPLF
clone_size: .; d_call: .; j_call: TRBJ2-1; v_call: TRBV3-1/TRBV3-2; cdr3_nt: TGTGCCAGCAGCCAATACAGGGTTAATGAGCAGTTCTTC; cdr3_aa: CASSQYRVNEQFF
clone_size: .; d_call: .; j_call: TRBJ2-3; v_call: TRBV7-8; cdr3_nt: TGTGCCAGCAGCCGCGGAATCCGAGATACGCAGTATTTT; cdr3_aa: CASSRGIRDTQYF
clone_size: .; d_call: TRBD1; j_call: TRBJ1-1; v_call: TRBV19; cdr3_nt: TGTGCCAGTAGTTTGGGACAGAGGAGTAAGGCTTTCTTT; cdr3_aa: CASSLGQRSKAFF
clone_size: .; d_call: TRBD2; j_call: TRBJ2-7; v_call: TRBV29-1; cdr3_nt: TGCAGCGTTGAAGATACTAGCGCGGGTATCGACGAGCAGTACTTC; cdr3_aa: CSVEDTSAGIDEQYF
clone_size: .; d_call: TRBD1; j_call: TRBJ1-2; v_call: TRBV10-3; cdr3_nt: TGTGCCATCAGTGAGTCTTTGGGGACAGACCCTCGGTACACCTTC; cdr3_aa: CAISESLGTDPRYTF
clone_size: .; d_call: .; j_call: TRBJ2-1; v_call: TRBV2; cdr3_nt: TGTGCCAGCAGTGAGCCGGGCAGGGGGGGCCTCAATGAGCAGTTCTTC; cdr3_aa: CASSEPGRGGLNEQFF
clone_size: .; d_call: .; j_call: TRBJ2-7; v_call: TRBV3-1/TRBV3-2; cdr3_nt: TGTGCCAGCAGCCAAGGGCCCTACGAGCAGTACTTC; cdr3_aa: CASSQGPYEQYF
clone_size: .; d_call: .; j_call: TRBJ1-2; v_call: TRBV7-2; cdr3_nt: TGTGCCAGCAGCTTGTCCTCGGACAGTACGTTCTATGGCTACACCTTC; cdr3_aa: CASSLSSDSTFYGYTF
clone_size: .; d_call: TRBD1; j_call: TRBJ2-1; v_call: TRBV23-1; cdr3_nt: TGCGCAGAGGGGGCTTCCTACAATGAGCAGTTCTTC; cdr3_aa: CAEGASYNEQFF
clone_size: .; d_call: TRBD1; j_call: TRBJ1-2; v_call: TRBV7-9; cdr3_nt: TGTGCCAGCAGCCATTGGGACAGGGGGGACTATGGCTACACCTTC; cdr3_aa: CASSHWDRGDYGYTF
clone_size: .; d_call: .; j_call: TRBJ1-1; v_call: TRBV7-9; cdr3_nt: TGTGCCAGCAGCGAAGCCGGGGACCCCACTGAAGCTTTCTTT; cdr3_aa: CASSEAGDPTEAFF
clone_size: .; d_call: .; j_call: TRBJ2-1; v_call: TRBV3-1/TRBV3-2; cdr3_nt: TGTGCCAGCACCCCTTTTATAGGGCCCAACAATGAGCAGTTCTTC; cdr3_aa: CASTPFIGPNNEQFF
clone_size: .; d_call: .; j_call: TRBJ1-3; v_call: TRBV9; cdr3_nt: TGTGCCAGCAGCCCCCGTGTCGGGGGAGGAAACACCATATATTTT; cdr3_aa: CASSPRVGGGNTIYF
clone_size: .; d_call: TRBD2; j_call: TRBJ2-5; v_call: TRBV30; cdr3_nt: TGTGCCGGGGAGGGGGAGACCCAGTACTTC; cdr3_aa: CAGEGETQYF
clone_size: .; d_call: .; j_call: TRBJ1-1; v_call: TRBV6-4; cdr3_nt: TGTGCCAGCAGTGACAGGGGGGGGAAAGCTTTCTTT; cdr3_aa: CASSDRGGKAFF
clone_size: .; d_call: .; j_call: TRBJ1-5; v_call: TRBV4-1; cdr3_nt: TGCGCCAGCAGCCAAGAAGCCTCGGGGGGCCGGCAGCCCCAGCATTTT; cdr3_aa: CASSQEASGGRQPQHF
clone_size: .; d_call: .; j_call: TRBJ1-2; v_call: TRBV7-2; cdr3_nt: TGTGCCAGTAGGACAGCCGTTAACTATGGCTACACCTTC; cdr3_aa: CASRTAVNYGYTF
clone_size: .; d_call: .; j_call: TRBJ1-4; v_call: TRBV29-1; cdr3_nt: TGCAGCGTTTTGCCACTTGGACTCCAAGGGTATGAAAAACTGTTTTTT; cdr3_aa: CSVLPLGLQGYEKLFF
clone_size: .; d_call: TRBD1; j_call: TRBJ2-5; v_call: TRBV29-1; cdr3_nt: TGCAGCGTTGGGGACAGGGCCCCAGAGACCCAGTACTTC; cdr3_aa: CSVGDRAPETQYF
clone_size: .; d_call: .; j_call: TRBJ1-2; v_call: TRBV30; cdr3_nt: TGTGCCTGGAGTCTCGGGACTTCTGGCTACACCTTC; cdr3_aa: CAWSLGTSGYTF
clone_size: once; d_call: TRBD1; j_call: TRBJ1-5; v_call: TRBV10-3; cdr3_nt: TGTGCCATCAGTGGAGACAGGGGGGGTCAGCCCCAGCATTTT; cdr3_aa: CAISGDRGGQPQHF
clone_size: .; d_call: .; j_call: TRBJ1-3; v_call: TRBV9; cdr3_nt: TGTGCCAGCAGCCCAGGTGGGGGCTCTGGAAACACCATATATTTT; cdr3_aa: CASSPGGGSGNTIYF
clone_size: .; d_call: TRBD2; j_call: TRBJ2-5; v_call: TRBV3-1/TRBV3-2; cdr3_nt: TGTGCCAGCAGCCACGAGCGGGACTCTTACTTC; cdr3_aa: CASSHERDSYF
clone_size: .; d_call: TRBD2; j_call: TRBJ2-7; v_call: TRBV7-2; cdr3_nt: TGTGCCAGCAGCCCTACCACGCCGGGACTAGCGGTCTCCTACGAGCAGTACTTC; cdr3_aa: CASSPTTPGLAVSYEQYF
clone_size: few; d_call: .; j_call: TRBJ1-5; v_call: TRBV21-1; cdr3_nt: TGTGCCAGCAGCAAAGGCTGGACAGCCCATAGCAATCAGCCCCAGCATTTT; cdr3_aa: CASSKGWTAHSNQPQHF
clone_size: .; d_call: .; j_call: TRBJ2-2; v_call: TRBV4-1; cdr3_nt: TGCGCCAGCAGCCCAGGGGATCGGTACGGGGAGCTGTTTTTT; cdr3_aa: CASSPGDRYGELFF
clone_size: .; d_call: .; j_call: TRBJ2-7; v_call: TRBV18; cdr3_nt: TGTGCCAGCTCACCATTAGTCAGGGGACCCCACGAGCAGTACTTC; cdr3_aa: CASSPLVRGPHEQYF
clone_size: .; d_call: .; j_call: TRBJ2-2; v_call: TRBV5-1; cdr3_nt: TGCGCCAGCAGCTTGGGCATGAACACCGGGGAGCTGTTTTTT; cdr3_aa: CASSLGMNTGELFF
clone_size: .; d_call: .; j_call: TRBJ1-5; v_call: TRBV10-1; cdr3_nt: TGCGCCAGTGGTACTGCGATCGATCAGCCCCAGCATTTT; cdr3_aa: CASGTAIDQPQHF
clone_size: .; d_call: TRBD1; j_call: TRBJ1-1; v_call: TRBV4-1; cdr3_nt: TGCGCCAGCAGCCAAGGCCCGGGACAGGGGGTCGGCACTGAAGCTTTCTTT; cdr3_aa: CASSQGPGQGVGTEAFF
clone_size: .; d_call: .; j_call: TRBJ1-2; v_call: TRBV24-1; cdr3_nt: TGTGCCACCAGTGATTTCGCCAGAGCCTATGGCTACACCTTC; cdr3_aa: CATSDFARAYGYTF
clone_size: .; d_call: .; j_call: TRBJ2-1; v_call: TRBV11-1; cdr3_nt: TGTGCCAGCAGCTTAGCGGGGGGACTTTACAATGAGCAGTTCTTC; cdr3_aa: CASSLAGGLYNEQFF
clone_size: .; d_call: TRBD2; j_call: TRBJ2-3; v_call: TRBV6-5; cdr3_nt: TGTGCCAGCAGTTACCTAGCGGGGGCCACAGATACGCAGTATTTT; cdr3_aa: CASSYLAGATDTQYF
clone_size: .; d_call: .; j_call: TRBJ2-2; v_call: TRBV6-5; cdr3_nt: TGTGCCAGCAGACTCTACACCGGGGAGCTGTTTTTT; cdr3_aa: CASRLYTGELFF
clone_size: .; d_call: TRBD2; j_call: TRBJ2-5; v_call: TRBV5-6; cdr3_nt: TGTGCCAGCAGTTCCGCTAGCGGGCAGTACCAAGAGACCCAGTACTTC; cdr3_aa: CASSSASGQYQETQYF
clone_size: once; d_call: TRBD1; j_call: TRBJ2-3; v_call: TRBV7-2; cdr3_nt: TGTGCCAGCAGCCCATGGACAGGGTCTATTGCAGATACGCAGTATTTT; cdr3_aa: CASSPWTGSIADTQYF
clone_size: .; d_call: TRBD1; j_call: TRBJ1-4; v_call: TRBV30; cdr3_nt: TGTGCCTGGAGTTCGGATGCGGGGGACAGAGGTGAAAAACTGTTTTTT; cdr3_aa: CAWSSDAGDRGEKLFF
clone_size: .; d_call: .; j_call: TRBJ2-7; v_call: TRBV14; cdr3_nt: TGTGCCAGCAGCCAGGGCCAGGGTCGGTTTTACGAGCAGTACTTC; cdr3_aa: CASSQGQGRFYEQYF
clone_size: once; d_call: .; j_call: TRBJ2-5; v_call: TRBV3-1/TRBV3-2; cdr3_nt: TGTGCCAGCAGCACCTTAGGCGGTCAAGAGACCCAGTACTTC; cdr3_aa: CASSTLGGQETQYF
clone_size: .; d_call: .; j_call: TRBJ2-3; v_call: TRBV6-2/TRBV6-3; cdr3_nt: TGTGCCAGCAGTTACTGGGGAGGAAGGGGAGATACGCAGTATTTT; cdr3_aa: CASSYWGGRGDTQYF
clone_size: .; d_call: .; j_call: TRBJ2-2; v_call: TRBV9; cdr3_nt: TGTGCCAGCAGCGGACAGAACACCGGGGAGCTGTTTTTT; cdr3_aa: CASSGQNTGELFF